The present entry profiles one T cell receptor beta chain with its context. Its target antigen remains unknown. Nothing much larger sits one base from this clone, and base qualities are not available. The identical CDR3 is also encoded by other nucleotide sequences in the sample. Library preparation used the immunoSEQ multiplex PCR assay. For most patients, genomic DNA was isolated with the Qiagen DNeasy Blood and Tissue Kit and sent frozen to Adaptive Biotechnologies for TCR sequencing. For most patients, high-throughput TCR-beta CDR3 sequencing of genomic DNA was performed by Adaptive Biotechnologies. Per the original workflow: TCR sequencing data for around 20 patients were retrieved from Adaptive's ImmunoSEQ software; three other patients were processed with MiXCR and VDJtools. To correct CD4 versus CD8 sorting errors, sequences present in both subsets at a frequency ratio below 5:1 were removed. Because the origin of CDR3 nucleotide sequences shared between donor and recipient could not be assigned, those sequences were removed. To count as alloreactive, a clone needed at least 2-fold expansion over unstimulated cells and a minimum CFSE-low frequency of 0.002% (template counts) or 0.001% (read counts). A clone was considered mappable if detected in the sequenced pre-transplant spleen, lymph node, or MLR CFSE-low populations of the donor or recipient. Cumulative frequency of alloreactive clones was calculated as a percentage of all sequences weighted by copy number. This immuneACCESS table, as held by TCRdb, lists in-frame sequences with V and J called but not all clones. Of the missing ones, under half trace to an unresolved V gene in checked studies; the others have no known cause. From that table come the V and J calls and clone size; the DNA was used to work out D and trimming. The sample table lists about 100,000 clones, roughly 90% of them with a count of one. The ten largest clones represent roughly 0.95% of the sample.

This sample was taken from a study of graft-versus-host responses after intestinal transplantation (dated by TCRdb to the early 2020s). Study-level background: Recipients received multivisceral, liver-intestinal, or isolated intestinal transplants. Every recipient was given anti-thymocyte globulin induction, followed by approximately 3 years of maintenance tacrolimus and steroids. After intestinal transplantation, graft-versus-host and host-versus-graft alloreactive T cell clones in the graft, circulation and bone marrow were tracked using bulk TCR-beta CDR3 sequencing. Alloreactive clones were identified by sequencing pre-transplant mixed lymphocyte reaction products and comparing them with unstimulated pre-transplant donor and recipient T cells. Of the approximately 24 intestinal transplant recipients enrolled in the cohort, one of whom was a retransplant, a few patients without pretransplant specimens were excluded. A peak of at least 4% donor T cells among recipient peripheral blood mononuclear cells was the definition used for donor T cell macrochimerism. Rather than being sequenced by the commercial service, samples from three later patients were sequenced in-house on an Illumina MiSeq and processed with MiXCR.

What the authors observed across the whole study: The relatively low number and heterogeneity of intestinal transplant patients limited the conclusions. In patients with donor T cell macrochimerism, the allografts had high GvH to HvG T cell clonal ratios. GvH clones were detected in recipient bone marrow, and some appeared earlier in ileal mucosa or blood, consistent with an intestinal mucosal origin. Early after transplant, peak levels of circulating GvH clones were found to be associated with declines in HvG clones.

The sample's time point label, in plain terms: cells obtained before transplantation from donor or recipient. CD3+CD4+ and CD3+CD8+ populations were FACS-sorted from unstimulated pre-transplant donor and recipient cells taken from spleen or lymph nodes. The CDR3 runs 14 amino acids, cysteine and phenylalanine included. Kept here is only the CDR3 DNA, which spans 42 bases and is read in frame from base 1. After removal of 3 bases from V and 4 bases from J, the junction retains 1 base not matched to a gene. In the germline V gene (reference sequence), CDR1 corresponds to LNHDA and CDR2 to SQIVND. Material: unstimulated CD4+ T cells sorted from spleen or lymph node cells, obtained before transplant. The receptor was derived from a human donor who was the organ donor for an intestinal transplant. This receptor chain uses TRBV19 and TRBJ1-5, with 9 bases in between that match TRBD1. CDR3 protein: CASSIDRGNQPQHF. The DNA sequence reads TGTGCCAGTAGTATCGACAGGGGGAATCAGCCCCAGCATTTT.